This passage covers 11 T cell receptor beta chains from one sample sequenced in a study of vaccination and CD4 T cells after COVID-19. Sequencing of the DNA from cultured CD4+ T cells was carried out with the Oncomine TCR Beta short-read assay. TCRdb reprocessed the PCR reads via MiXCR and lists one record per CDR3 protein. The sample comprises over 11,000 distinct CDR3 sequences, 30% to 35% of which are singletons, and roughly 10% rests with the top ten. The antigens for these receptors are not known. Stated treatment: approximately 11-day PBMC culture with coronavirus spike peptide pools or control peptides (ViraFEST assay). Sequencing was performed on CD4+ T cells from blood, cultured in vitro, taken after SARS-CoV-2 vaccination. These receptors originate from a human donor who had recovered from COVID-19.

This clonotype was recorded a few times. The V and J genes are TRBV11-2 and TRBJ2-3; D gene ambiguous. The CDR3 has 15 residues. V lost 5 bases and J lost 0, with 12 bases in between. Germline CDR1 is SGHAT and CDR2 is FQNNGV. The CDR3 region has the DNA TGTGCCAGCAGCAAAGACCTACCTAGCACAGATACGCAGTATTTT. As protein: CASSKDLPSTDTQYF.

The gene calls are TRBV19 and TRBJ2-2; D not certain. CDR3 size: 13 residues. The germline gives CDR1 LNHDA, CDR2 SQIVND (reference sequence). V lost 6 bases and J 3 bases, leaving 8 bases between the germline ends. CDR3 nucleotide sequence: TGTGCCAGTAGCTTGTGGGACACCGGGGAGCTGTTTTTT. Its protein product is CASSLWDTGELFF.

There are a few counts of this clonotype. This sequence joins TRBV6-2 or TRBV6-3 and TRBJ2-7, with D maybe TRBD2 (5 bases). The CDR3 is 11 residues long. With 6 bases removed from V and 7 bases from J, the gap between germline ends came to 10 bases. Germline lookup yields CDR1 MNHEY and CDR2 SVGEGT. CDR3 bases: TGTGCCAGCAGAACCCCGGGGGAGCAGTACTTC. As protein: CASRTPGEQYF.

This clonotype has just a few counts. The chain couples TRBV27 to TRBJ2-1; tentative D call: TRBD2 (5 bases). The V gene's germline CDR1 is MNHEY and CDR2 SMNVEV (reference sequence). Trimming left V 8 bases short and J 8 bases short, with 19 bases between. The CDR3 sequence is 14 residues long. The CDR3, as DNA: TGTGCCAGCGCCCTTAGCCGGACTGGCGATGAGCAGTTCTTC. It codes for CASALSRTGDEQFF.

The table lists this clonotype with a few counts. The rearrangement joins TRBV28 to TRBJ1-5, with D hard to call. Germline CDR1 MDHEN, CDR2 SYDVKM. V was clipped by 2 bases and J by 4 bases, with 0 bases between them. This CDR3 region has 11 residues. Written as DNA, the CDR3 is TGTGCCAGCAGTTTAAATCAGCCCCAGCATTTT. It specifies CASSLNQPQHF.

This clonotype was found a few times. This chain joins TRBV7-8 and TRBJ1-1; D is possibly TRBD1 (6 bases). This CDR3 contains 17 residues. Trimming took 5 bases from V and 1 from J, leaving 20 bases between them. Germline CDR1 is SGHVS and CDR2 is FQNEAQ. The CDR3 DNA follows: TGTGCCAGCAGCCGGGTTCCGGGGGGCCAAAAGAACACTGAAGCTTTCTTT. This sequence encodes CASSRVPGGQKNTEAFF.

This chain connects TRBV27 to TRBJ1-3, with 10 bases fitting TRBD1. Germline loops: CDR1 MNHEY, CDR2 SMNVEV (reference sequence). V was pared by 3 bases and J by 0 bases, with 5 bases of the junction left unmatched. The CDR3 is 17 amino acids. This CDR3 is CASSFRRDRGSGNTIYF. The CDR3 DNA follows: TGTGCCAGCAGTTTTCGCCGGGACAGGGGCTCTGGAAACACCATATATTTT.

The rearrangement joins TRBV20-1 to TRBJ2-7; 9 bases match TRBD1. The germline gives CDR1 DFQATT, CDR2 SNEGSKA (reference sequence). Germline trimming cut 4 bases from V and 5 bases from J; bases unmatched to any gene: 6. The length of the CDR3 is 13 residues. CDR3 sequence (DNA): TGCAGTGCTACAAAGGACAGGGGAAACGAGCAGTACTTC. Protein sequence: CSATKDRGNEQYF.

This clonotype was seen a handful of times. This chain connects TRBV6-1 to TRBJ1-2; TRBD1 might be the D (5 bases). The CDR3 covers 13 residues. Germline lookup yields CDR1 MNHNS and CDR2 SASEGT. Trimming removed 4 bases from V and 7 bases from J, with 13 bases in between. CDR3 sequence (DNA): TGTGCCAGCAGTGCCTCAGGGTCGGCTGGCTACACCTTC. Protein: CASSASGSAGYTF.

This chain links TRBV11-2 with TRBJ1-3; D ambiguous. The CDR3 is 16 residues long. Trimming pared 0 bases from V and 0 bases from J, leaving 9 bases between. Germline V gene lookup returns CDR1 SGHAT and CDR2 FQNNGV. In DNA form, the CDR3 reads TGTGCCAGCAGCTTAGAGGTCAGGCTCTCTGGAAACACCATATATTTT. This translates into CASSLEVRLSGNTIYF.

The genes are TRBV7-9 and TRBJ1-4; D ambiguous. The V end was cut by 2 bases, the J end by 1 base, with 8 bases between. Looked up from germline, CDR1 is SEHNR and CDR2 is FQNEAQ (reference sequence). The CDR3 runs 15 residues. CDR3 coding DNA: TGTGCCAGCAGCTTATTTTCGGGAACTAATGAAAAACTGTTTTTT. Translation: CASSLFSGTNEKLFF.